This entry concerns a single T cell receptor (beta chain). Its antigen is unknown. Use of 60 Vbeta and 13 Jbeta primers characterized the PCR. Sequenced by immunoSEQ multiplex PCR; TCRdb stores in-frame clones only, minus some. The sample lists about 150,000 clones, over 70% occurring once. The data belong to a study of cytomegalovirus exposure and HLA in healthy donors. Findings of the study overall: In a later analysis, at a false discovery rate of 0.05, 16,951 TCR beta sequences were associated with HLA alleles. A later look showed TCR association rates differing by HLA locus, highest for DRB1 and lowest for HLA-C. Previously analyzed data showed that most TCR beta V segments were productive at a frequency of about 87% or about 30%. When analyzed later, a missense DCLRE1C variant was found to be linked to TCR beta V- and J-gene trimming.

The germline CDR1 and CDR2 sequences are MGHDK and SYGVNS. Trimming cost V 3 bases and J 1 base, with 9 bases left between them. This CDR3 is 14 amino acids long. The sample comprised PBMCs. V usage is TRBV25-1 and J usage is TRBJ1-1; D may be TRBD1 (6 bases). This TCR was sampled from a young man in good health and CMV-seronegative. The chain's CDR3 is CASSERGQNTEAFF. CDR3 DNA: TGTGCCAGCAGTGAGAGGGGACAGAACACTGAAGCTTTCTTT.